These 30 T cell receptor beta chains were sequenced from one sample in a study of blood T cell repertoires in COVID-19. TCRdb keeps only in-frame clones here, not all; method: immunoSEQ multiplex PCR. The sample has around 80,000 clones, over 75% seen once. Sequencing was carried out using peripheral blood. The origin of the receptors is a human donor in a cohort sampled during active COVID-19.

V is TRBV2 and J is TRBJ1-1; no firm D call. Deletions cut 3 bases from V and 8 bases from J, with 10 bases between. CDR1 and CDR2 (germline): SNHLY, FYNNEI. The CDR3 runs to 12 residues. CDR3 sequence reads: CASSDRRSEAFF. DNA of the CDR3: TGTGCCAGCAGTGATAGGAGGTCCGAAGCTTTCTTT.

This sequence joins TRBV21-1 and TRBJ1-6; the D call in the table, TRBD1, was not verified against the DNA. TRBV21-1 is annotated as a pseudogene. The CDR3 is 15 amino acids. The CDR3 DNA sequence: TGTGCCAGCATCGACAGTAGCTCCTATAATTCACCCCTCCACTTT. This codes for CASIDSSSYNSPLHF.

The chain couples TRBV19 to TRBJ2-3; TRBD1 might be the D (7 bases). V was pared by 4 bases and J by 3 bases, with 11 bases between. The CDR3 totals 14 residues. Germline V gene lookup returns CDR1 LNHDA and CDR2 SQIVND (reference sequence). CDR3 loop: CASSTGGGTDTQYF. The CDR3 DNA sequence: TGTGCCAGTAGTACAGGGGGAGGAACAGATACGCAGTATTTT.

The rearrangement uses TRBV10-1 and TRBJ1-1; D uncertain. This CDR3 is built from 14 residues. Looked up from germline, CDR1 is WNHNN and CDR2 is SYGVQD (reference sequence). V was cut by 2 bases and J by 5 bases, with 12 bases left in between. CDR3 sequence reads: CASSEPGFRTEAFF. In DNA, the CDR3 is TGCGCCAGCAGTGAGCCCGGGTTTAGGACTGAAGCTTTCTTT.

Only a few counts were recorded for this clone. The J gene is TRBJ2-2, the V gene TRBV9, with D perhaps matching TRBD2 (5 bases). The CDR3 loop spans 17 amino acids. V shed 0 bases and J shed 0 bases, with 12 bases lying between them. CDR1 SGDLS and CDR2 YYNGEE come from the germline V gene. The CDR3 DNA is TGTGCCAGCAGCGTAGACAGCGGACCCGCGAACACCGGGGAGCTGTTTTTT. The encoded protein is CASSVDSGPANTGELFF.

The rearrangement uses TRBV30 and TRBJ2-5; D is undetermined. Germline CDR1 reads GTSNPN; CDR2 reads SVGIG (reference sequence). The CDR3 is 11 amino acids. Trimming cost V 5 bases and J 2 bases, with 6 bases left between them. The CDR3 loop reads CAWSSQETQYF. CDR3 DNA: TGTGCCTGGTCCTCTCAAGAGACCCAGTACTTC.

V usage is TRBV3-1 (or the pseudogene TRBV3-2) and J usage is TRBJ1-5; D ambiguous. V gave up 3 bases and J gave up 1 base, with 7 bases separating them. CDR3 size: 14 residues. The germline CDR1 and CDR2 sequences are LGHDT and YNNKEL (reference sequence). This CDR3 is CASSHGGSNQPQHF. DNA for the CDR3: TGTGCCAGCAGCCATGGAGGAAGCAATCAGCCCCAGCATTTT.

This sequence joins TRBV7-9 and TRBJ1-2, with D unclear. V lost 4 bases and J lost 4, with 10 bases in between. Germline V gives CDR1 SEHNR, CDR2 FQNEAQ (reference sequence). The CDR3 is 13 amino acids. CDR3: CASSSTDPYGYTF. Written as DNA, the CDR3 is TGTGCCAGCAGCTCCACAGATCCCTATGGCTACACCTTC.

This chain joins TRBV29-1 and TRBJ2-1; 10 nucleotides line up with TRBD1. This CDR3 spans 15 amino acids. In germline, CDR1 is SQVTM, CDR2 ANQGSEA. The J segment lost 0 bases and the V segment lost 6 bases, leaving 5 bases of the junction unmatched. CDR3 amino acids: CSVDRGRFSYNEQFF. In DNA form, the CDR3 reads TGCAGCGTCGACAGGGGGCGATTCTCCTACAATGAGCAGTTCTTC.

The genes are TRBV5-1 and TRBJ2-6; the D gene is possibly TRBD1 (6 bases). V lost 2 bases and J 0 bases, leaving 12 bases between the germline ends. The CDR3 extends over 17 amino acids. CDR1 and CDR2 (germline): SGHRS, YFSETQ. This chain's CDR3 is CASSLQGISSGANVLTF. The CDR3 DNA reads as TGCGCCAGCAGCTTACAGGGAATATCCTCTGGGGCCAACGTCCTGACTTTC. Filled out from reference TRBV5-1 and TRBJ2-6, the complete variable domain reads KAGVTQTPRYLIKTRGQQVTLSCSPISGHRSVSWYQQTPGQGLQFLFEYFSETQRNKGNFPGRFSGRQFSNSRSEMNVSTLELGDSALYLCASSLQGISSGANVLTFGAGSRLTVL.

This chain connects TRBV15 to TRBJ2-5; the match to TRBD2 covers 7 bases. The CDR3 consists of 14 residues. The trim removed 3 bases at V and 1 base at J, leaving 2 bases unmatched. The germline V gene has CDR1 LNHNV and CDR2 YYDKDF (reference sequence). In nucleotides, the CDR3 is TGTGCCACCAGCAGGGGGGGGATCCAAGAGACCCAGTACTTC. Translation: CATSRGGIQETQYF.

The CDR3 loop is CASSPVHGTDTQYF. CDR3 DNA: TGTGCCAGTAGCCCCGTACACGGCACAGATACGCAGTATTTT. The V gene is TRBV19, the J gene TRBJ2-3; D gene ambiguous. The CDR3 contains 14 residues. Trimming removed 6 bases from V and 1 base from J, with 11 bases in between. Germline-derived CDR1 and CDR2 are LNHDA and SQIVND (reference sequence).

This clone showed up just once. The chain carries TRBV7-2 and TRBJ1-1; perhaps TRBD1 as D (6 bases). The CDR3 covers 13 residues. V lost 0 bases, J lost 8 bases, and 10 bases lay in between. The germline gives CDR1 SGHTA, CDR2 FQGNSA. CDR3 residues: CASSLARGTEAFF. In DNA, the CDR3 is TGTGCCAGCAGCTTAGCAAGGGGGACCGAAGCTTTCTTT.

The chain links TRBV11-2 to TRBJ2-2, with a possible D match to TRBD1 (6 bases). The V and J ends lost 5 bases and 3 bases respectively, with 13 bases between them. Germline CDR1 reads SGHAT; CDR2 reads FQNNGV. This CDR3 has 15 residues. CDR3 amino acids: CASSLGARDTGELFF. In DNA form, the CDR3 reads TGTGCCAGCAGCCTGGGGGCGCGGGACACCGGGGAGCTGTTTTTT.

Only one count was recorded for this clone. The CDR3 nucleotides are TGCGCCAGCAGCTTGGCCGGGACTCCCGCCTACGAGCAGTACTTC. It encodes CASSLAGTPAYEQYF. The chain employs TRBV5-1 and TRBJ2-7; D is possibly TRBD2 (6 bases). Deletions cut 0 bases from V and 2 bases from J, with 12 bases between. Germline V gene sequence: CDR1 SGHRS, CDR2 YFSETQ. CDR3 size: 15 residues.

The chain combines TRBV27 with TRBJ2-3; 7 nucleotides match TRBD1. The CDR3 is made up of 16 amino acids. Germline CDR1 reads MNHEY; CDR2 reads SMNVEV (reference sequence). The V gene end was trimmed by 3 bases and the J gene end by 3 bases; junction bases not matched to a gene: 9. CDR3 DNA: TGTGCCAGCAGTTTTTGGGGGACAGAAGGGACAGATACGCAGTATTTT. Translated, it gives CASSFWGTEGTDTQYF.

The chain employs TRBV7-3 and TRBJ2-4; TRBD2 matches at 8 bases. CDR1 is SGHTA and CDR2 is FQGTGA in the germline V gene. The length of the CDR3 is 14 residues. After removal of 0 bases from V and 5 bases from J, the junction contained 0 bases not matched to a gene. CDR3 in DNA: TGTGCCAGCAGCTTAACTAGCGGGGAAAACATTCAGTACTTC. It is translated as CASSLTSGENIQYF.

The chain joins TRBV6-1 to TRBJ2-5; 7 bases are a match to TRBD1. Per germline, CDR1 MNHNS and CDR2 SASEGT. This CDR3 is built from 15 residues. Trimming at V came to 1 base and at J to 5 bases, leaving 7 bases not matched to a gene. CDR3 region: CASSEGGRGIETQYF. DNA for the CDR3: TGTGCCAGCAGTGAAGGAGGCAGGGGGATTGAGACCCAGTACTTC.

In DNA, the CDR3 is TGTGCCAGCAGCGTAGATTCTCCGGCGGGCTCTGGCTACACCTTC. This translates into CASSVDSPAGSGYTF. The chain combines TRBV9 with TRBJ1-2; D not certain. Trimming stripped 0 bases from V and 7 bases from J, with 16 bases between. The CDR3 is 15 residues long. Per the germline V gene, CDR1 is SGDLS and CDR2 is YYNGEE. The full variable domain, its missing parts supplied by reference TRBV9 and TRBJ1-2, is DSGVTQTPKHLITATGQRVTLRCSPRSGDLSVYWYQQSLDQGLQFLIQYYNGEERAKGNILERFSAQQFPDLHSELNLSSLELGDSALYFCASSVDSPAGSGYTFGSGTRLTVV.

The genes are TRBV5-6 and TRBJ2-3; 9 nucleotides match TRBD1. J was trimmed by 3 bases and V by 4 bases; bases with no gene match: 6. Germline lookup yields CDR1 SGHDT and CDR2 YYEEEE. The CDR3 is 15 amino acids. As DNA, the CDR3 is TGTGCCAGCAGCAAGGACAGGGGAGAAACAGATACGCAGTATTTT. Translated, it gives CASSKDRGETDTQYF.

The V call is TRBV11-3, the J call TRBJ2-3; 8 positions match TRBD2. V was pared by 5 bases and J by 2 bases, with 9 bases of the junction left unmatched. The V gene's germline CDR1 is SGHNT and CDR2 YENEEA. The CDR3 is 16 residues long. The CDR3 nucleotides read TGTGCCAGCAGCCCCTTGGCGGGAGGCCTCACAGATACGCAGTATTTT. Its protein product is CASSPLAGGLTDTQYF.

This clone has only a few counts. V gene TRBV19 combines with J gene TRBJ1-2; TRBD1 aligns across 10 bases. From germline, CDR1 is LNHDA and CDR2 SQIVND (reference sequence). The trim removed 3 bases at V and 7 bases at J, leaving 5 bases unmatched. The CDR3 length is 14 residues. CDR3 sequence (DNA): TGTGCCAGTAGTATTGACAGGGGGCGCGGTGGCTACACCTTC. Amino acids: CASSIDRGRGGYTF.

This CDR3 is CASSLQAPGNTIYF. The CDR3 nucleotides read TGTGCCAGCAGCTTACAGGCTCCTGGAAACACCATATATTTT. The chain is built from TRBV7-8 and TRBJ1-3; D is undetermined. The CDR3 runs 14 residues. Germline V gene lookup returns CDR1 SGHVS and CDR2 FQNEAQ. The ends were cut back, 2 bases at V and 2 bases at J, with 7 bases in the middle.

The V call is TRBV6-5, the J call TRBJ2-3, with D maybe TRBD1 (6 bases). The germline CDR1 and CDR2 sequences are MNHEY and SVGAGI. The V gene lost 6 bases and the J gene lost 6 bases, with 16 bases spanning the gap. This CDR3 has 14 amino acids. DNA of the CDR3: TGTGCCAGCAGCTCCACAGGGACGGGTGATACGCAGTATTTT. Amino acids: CASSSTGTGDTQYF.

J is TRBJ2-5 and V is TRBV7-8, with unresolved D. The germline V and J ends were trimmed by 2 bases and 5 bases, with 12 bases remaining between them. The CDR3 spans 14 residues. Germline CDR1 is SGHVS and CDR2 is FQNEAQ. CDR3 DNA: TGTGCCAGCAGCTTACTTCATGACTCGGAGACCCAGTACTTC. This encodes CASSLLHDSETQYF.

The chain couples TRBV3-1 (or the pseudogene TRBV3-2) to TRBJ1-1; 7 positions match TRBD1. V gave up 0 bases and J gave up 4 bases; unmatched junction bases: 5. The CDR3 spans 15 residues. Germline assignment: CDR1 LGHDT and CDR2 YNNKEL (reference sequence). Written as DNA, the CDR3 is TGTGCCAGCAGCCAAGATGGGCAGGGGGTCACTGAAGCTTTCTTT. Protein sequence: CASSQDGQGVTEAFF.

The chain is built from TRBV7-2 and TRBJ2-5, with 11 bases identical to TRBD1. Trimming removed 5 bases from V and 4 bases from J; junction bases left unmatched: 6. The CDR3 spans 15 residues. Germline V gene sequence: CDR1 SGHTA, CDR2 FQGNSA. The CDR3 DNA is TGTGCCAGCAGCCCCGGACAGGGGGCTGTAGAGACCCAGTACTTC. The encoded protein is CASSPGQGAVETQYF.

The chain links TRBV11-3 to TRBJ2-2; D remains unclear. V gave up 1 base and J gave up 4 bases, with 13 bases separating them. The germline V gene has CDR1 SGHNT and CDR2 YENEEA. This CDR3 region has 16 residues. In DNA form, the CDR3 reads TGTGCCAGCAGCTTAGTGCTAGTCGGAAGCACCGGGGAGCTGTTTTTT. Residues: CASSLVLVGSTGELFF.

The CDR3 DNA sequence: TGTGCCAGCAGCCCCGGACTGACGAACACTGAAGCTTTCTTT. Translating it yields CASSPGLTNTEAFF. The chain is built from TRBV3-1 (or the pseudogene TRBV3-2) and TRBJ1-1, with D unclear. The CDR3 spans 14 residues. Deletions cut 4 bases from V and 1 base from J, with 10 bases between. Germline assignment: CDR1 LGHDT and CDR2 YNNKEL (reference sequence).

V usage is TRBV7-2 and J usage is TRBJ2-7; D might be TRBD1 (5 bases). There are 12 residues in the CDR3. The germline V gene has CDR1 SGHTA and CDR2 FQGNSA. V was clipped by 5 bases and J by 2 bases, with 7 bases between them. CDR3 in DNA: TGTGCCAGCAGCACAGGTGCCTACGAGCAGTACTTC. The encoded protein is CASSTGAYEQYF.